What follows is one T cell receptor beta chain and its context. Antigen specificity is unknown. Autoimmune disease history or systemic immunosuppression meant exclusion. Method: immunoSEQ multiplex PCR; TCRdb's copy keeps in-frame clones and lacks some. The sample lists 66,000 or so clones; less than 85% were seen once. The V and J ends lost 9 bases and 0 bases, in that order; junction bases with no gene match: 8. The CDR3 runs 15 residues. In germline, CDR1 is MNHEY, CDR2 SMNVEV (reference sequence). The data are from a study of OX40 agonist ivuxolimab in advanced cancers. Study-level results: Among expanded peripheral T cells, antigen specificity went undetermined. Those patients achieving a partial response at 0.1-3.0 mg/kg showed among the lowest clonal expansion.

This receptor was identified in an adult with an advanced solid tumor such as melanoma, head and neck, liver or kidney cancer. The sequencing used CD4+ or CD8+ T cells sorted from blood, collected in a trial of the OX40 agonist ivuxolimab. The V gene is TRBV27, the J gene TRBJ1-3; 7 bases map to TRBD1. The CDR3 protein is CARTRDRHSGNTIYF. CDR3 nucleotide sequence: TGTGCCAGGACCCGGGACAGACACTCTGGAAACACCATATATTTT.